This TCR beta chain was identified during a study of persistence of HIV-infected CD4 T cells. An overlapping HIV-1 Gag peptide pool stimulated these cells at about 0.9 ug/peptide/mL. Memory cells lacking CD40L and CD69 with high CD45RO were sorted. The CDR3 has 13 amino acids. Worth noting for this clone: No antigen is known for it.

This was the immunoSEQ version 4 assay in survey mode. Here immunoSEQ multiplex PCR was the method, and the copy in TCRdb shows in-frame clones only, minus some. Among roughly 60,000 clones listed, 70% to 75% were seen once. V and J are TRBV12-1 and TRBJ1-5; TRBD1, the D gene given by the table, was not confirmed from the DNA. TRBV12-1 constitutes a pseudogene. The clonotype originates from an adult man with HIV who was CMV-seropositive. The starting material was CD4+ T cells sorted from PBMCs after roughly 18-hour stimulation, obtained from a patient who received antiretroviral therapy. The CDR3 sequence: CASSDRSNQPQHF. CDR3 nucleotides: TGTGCCAGCTCGGACAGGTCCAATCAGCCCCAGCATTTT.